These 17 T cell receptor beta chains were all obtained from the same sample, sequenced in a study of shared clonotypes between healthy human individuals. The repertoire was sequenced with immunoSEQ multiplex PCR; TCRdb's copy has only in-frame clones and lacks some. The table shows 2 million to 2.5 million clones, with around 95% occurring only once. Sequenced: naive CD4+ T cells sorted from blood. Stated subset: CD45RA+ positively selected. The receptors stem from a man between 18 and 29 years old in good health.

The rearrangement joins TRBV7-9 to TRBJ2-3; 7 nucleotides line up with TRBD2. The J segment lost 6 bases and the V segment lost 4 bases, leaving 13 bases of the junction unmatched. The CDR3 contains 16 residues. Germline lookup yields CDR1 SEHNR and CDR2 FQNEAQ (reference sequence). The DNA of the CDR3 is TGTGCCAGCAGCTCCCCCGGGACGACCGGGAGGGATACGCAGTATTTT. This sequence encodes CASSSPGTTGRDTQYF.

With regard to this clone: This same CDR3 is encoded by further DNA sequences in the sample. The chain employs TRBV6-6 and TRBJ2-7; D possibly corresponds to TRBD1 (6 bases). The CDR3 contains 12 residues. Germline lookup yields CDR1 MNHNY and CDR2 SVGAGI (reference sequence). Trimming cost V 5 bases and J 4 bases, with 9 bases left between them. CDR3 sequence (DNA): TGTGCCAGCAGTCCCAGGGGTTACGAGCAGTACTTC. Encoded protein: CASSPRGYEQYF.

The chain has TRBV30 and TRBJ2-2; D call uncertain. Germline V gives CDR1 GTSNPN, CDR2 SVGIG (reference sequence). The length of the CDR3 is 12 residues. V lost 5 bases, J lost 3 bases, and 7 bases lay in between. DNA of the CDR3: TGTGCCTGGGCCCAAGACACCGGGGAGCTGTTTTTT. This translates into CAWAQDTGELFF.

The rearrangement joins TRBV6-1 to TRBJ2-1; no definite D call. The germline V and J ends were trimmed by 3 bases and 6 bases, with 6 bases remaining between them. Germline V lookup: CDR1 MNHNS, CDR2 SASEGT. This CDR3 contains 12 residues. CDR3 bases: TGTGCCAGCAGTGATTGGTTCAATGAGCAGTTCTTC. This sequence encodes CASSDWFNEQFF.

V is TRBV7-8 and J is TRBJ2-3, with D perhaps matching TRBD2 (6 bases). With 6 bases removed from V and 4 bases from J, the gap between germline ends came to 14 bases. The CDR3 is 14 amino acids. Looked up from germline, CDR1 is SGHVS and CDR2 is FQNEAQ. The CDR3 here is CASSAREYADTQYF. In DNA, the CDR3 is TGTGCCAGCAGTGCCCGGGAGTACGCAGATACGCAGTATTTT. The full variable domain, rest sourced from reference TRBV7-8 and TRBJ2-3, is GAGVSQSPRYKVAKRGQDVALRCDPISGHVSLFWYQQALGQGPEFLTYFQNEAQLDKSGLPSDRFFAERPEGSVSTLKIQRTQQEDSAVYLCASSAREYADTQYFGPGTRLTVL.

The chain joins TRBV6-4 to TRBJ1-5; 11 bases match TRBD1. The CDR3 loop spans 17 amino acids. Germline V gene data show CDR1 as MRHNA and CDR2 as SNTAGT. The junction had 8 bases not matched to a gene; V was cut back by 2 bases and J by 5 bases. Here the CDR3 reads CASSDTRGQGAHQPQHF. The CDR3 DNA follows: TGTGCCAGCAGTGACACGAGAGGACAGGGGGCCCATCAGCCCCAGCATTTT.

The chain carries TRBV5-1 and TRBJ2-2; D is ambiguous. Per germline, CDR1 SGHRS and CDR2 YFSETQ. The CDR3 is 15 residues long. Trimming shortened V by 0 bases and J by 5 bases, and 11 bases separated the two germline ends. The CDR3 DNA is TGCGCCAGCAGCTTGGAGGCAGGCGAGACCGGGGAGCTGTTTTTT. Amino acids: CASSLEAGETGELFF.

This clone was seen only once. The rearrangement uses TRBV7-2 and TRBJ2-3; possible D gene TRBD2, 6 bases. The germline V gene encodes CDR1 SGHTA and CDR2 FQGNSA. This CDR3 comprises 15 residues. Trimming shortened V by 5 bases and J by 6 bases, and 18 bases separated the two germline ends. In DNA form, the CDR3 reads TGTGCCAGCAGCCCACCGGGGGTTTCCTCCGATACGCAGTATTTT. Protein sequence: CASSPPGVSSDTQYF. The complete variable domain, with remaining parts taken from reference TRBV7-2 and TRBJ2-3, reads GAGVSQSPSNKVTEKGKDVELRCDPISGHTALYWYRQSLGQGLEFLIYFQGNSAPDKSGLPSDRFSAERTGGSVSTLTIQRTQQEDSAVYLCASSPPGVSSDTQYFGPGTRLTVL.

The chain has TRBV5-4 and TRBJ2-3; 9 nucleotides align to TRBD1. This CDR3 region has 16 residues. J lost 2 bases, V lost 1 base, and 5 bases had no gene match. Looked up from germline, CDR1 is SGHNT and CDR2 is YYREEE (reference sequence). CDR3 in DNA: TGTGCCAGCAGCTTGTTAGGGGACAGGGCCACAGATACGCAGTATTTT. This gives the protein CASSLLGDRATDTQYF.

Details on this clone: Different DNA sequences within this sample yield the same CDR3. This chain joins TRBV19 and TRBJ1-1; no clear D gene. The V and J ends lost 5 bases and 3 bases respectively, with 4 bases between them. Germline V gene data show CDR1 as LNHDA and CDR2 as SQIVND (reference sequence). The CDR3 length is 11 residues. CDR3 DNA: TGTGCCAGTAGTCGGTACACTGAAGCTTTCTTT. Encoded protein: CASSRYTEAFF.

This chain links TRBV7-6 with TRBJ2-7, with 9 bases aligning to TRBD1. Germline V lookup: CDR1 SGHVS, CDR2 FNYEAQ. This CDR3 is 16 amino acids long. V was pared by 7 bases and J by 1 base, with 11 bases of the junction left unmatched. CDR3 loop: CASTPRPGQGSYEQYF. The CDR3 bases are TGTGCCAGCACCCCACGACCGGGACAGGGATCCTACGAGCAGTACTTC.

V gene TRBV4-1 combines with J gene TRBJ2-3; no clear D. Germline V gives CDR1 MGHRA, CDR2 YSYEKL. Between the trimmed V and J ends, which lost 0 bases and 0 bases, there was a span of 13 bases. The CDR3 totals 17 residues. The CDR3 is CASSQDGSQTSTDTQYF. In DNA, the CDR3 is TGCGCCAGCAGCCAAGATGGGTCTCAGACAAGCACAGATACGCAGTATTTT.

This chain links TRBV7-2 with TRBJ2-1; 13 nucleotides align to TRBD2. The germline V gene has CDR1 SGHTA and CDR2 FQGNSA. The CDR3 loop spans 18 amino acids. Trimming at V came to 4 bases and at J to 3 bases, leaving 9 bases not matched to a gene. The DNA for the CDR3 is TGTGCCAGCAGCTCTCGCATCACTAGCGGGGGGGACTACAATGAGCAGTTCTTC. Translating gives CASSSRITSGGDYNEQFF.

The chain combines TRBV10-1 with TRBJ2-2; the match to TRBD1 covers 8 bases. CDR1 and CDR2 from the germline V gene are WNHNN and SYGVQD (reference sequence). Trimming cost V 5 bases and J 4 bases; bases outside gene matches: 3. The CDR3 runs 14 residues. The CDR3 reads CASSSDRGTGELFF. Written as DNA, the CDR3 is TGCGCCAGCAGTTCTGACAGGGGCACCGGGGAGCTGTTTTTT.

This rearrangement joins TRBV30 to TRBJ1-2; D perhaps matches TRBD1 (6 bases). With 0 bases removed from V and 7 bases from J, the gap between germline ends came to 9 bases. CDR1 is GTSNPN and CDR2 is SVGIG in the germline V gene (reference sequence). The CDR3 runs to 12 residues. The CDR3 loop reads CAWSVGGFGYTF. In DNA form, the CDR3 reads TGTGCCTGGAGTGTAGGGGGTTTTGGCTACACCTTC. The full variable domain, rest sourced from reference TRBV30 and TRBJ1-2, is SQTIHQWPATLVQPVGSPLSLECTVEGTSNPNLYWYRQAAGRGLQLLFYSVGIGQISSEVPQNLSASRPQDRQFILSSKKLLLSDSGFYLCAWSVGGFGYTFGSGTRLTVV.

This chain connects TRBV18 to TRBJ2-7; TRBD2 agrees at 7 bases. This CDR3 is built from 15 residues. Trimming removed 3 bases from V and 6 bases from J; junction bases left unmatched: 11. The V gene's germline CDR1 is KGHSH and CDR2 LQKENI. The CDR3 is CASSPWTGGGLEQYF. The CDR3 DNA sequence: TGTGCCAGCTCACCCTGGACGGGAGGCGGGCTCGAGCAGTACTTC. Together with reference TRBV18 and TRBJ2-7, the CDR3 gives the full variable domain: NAGVMQNPRHLVRRRGQEARLRCSPMKGHSHVYWYRQLPEEGLKFMVYLQKENIIDESGMPKERFSAEFPKEGPSILRIQQVVRGDSAAYFCASSPWTGGGLEQYFGPGTRLTVT.

The rearrangement joins TRBV7-8 to TRBJ2-5; 12 positions match TRBD2. The junction had 8 bases not matched to a gene; V was cut back by 1 base and J by 5 bases. The CDR3 contains 17 residues. CDR1 and CDR2 from the germline V gene are SGHVS and FQNEAQ. CDR3 in DNA: TGTGCCAGCAGCTTAGGCTTACTAGCGGGAGGAAAGGAGACCCAGTACTTC. Encoded protein: CASSLGLLAGGKETQYF.